Presented here are 15 T cell receptor beta chains from one specimen sequenced in a study of blood T cell repertoires in COVID-19 (dated by TCRdb to 2020 to 2022). Libraries were built with the immunoSEQ multiplex PCR assay. TCRdb mirrors the immuneACCESS table, restricted to in-frame sequences. Some clones are absent from its copies; in checked studies, under half trace to an unresolved V gene, and the reason for the others is unknown. The sample table lists about 210,000 clones, roughly 80% of them with a count of one. Of the sample, around 7.8% is held by the ten largest clones. The sequenced sample was peripheral blood. The source is a woman of 80 years or more with COVID-19, enrolled during active disease.

The J gene is TRBJ2-1, the V gene TRBV7-3; 15 bases map to TRBD2. J was trimmed by 10 bases and V by 4 bases; bases with no gene match: 2. CDR1 SGHTA and CDR2 FQGTGA come from the germline V gene. The CDR3 extends over 14 amino acids. The CDR3 bases are TGTGCCAGCAGCTCAGGACTAGCGGGAGGGGAGCAGTTCTTC. It encodes CASSSGLAGGEQFF.

This clone was seen a handful of times. The chain uses TRBV3-1 (or the pseudogene TRBV3-2) and TRBJ1-2; TRBD1 might be the D (5 bases). V dropped 3 bases and J dropped 4 bases, with 21 bases sitting between them. Germline V gene sequence: CDR1 LGHDT, CDR2 YNNKEL (reference sequence). CDR3 length: 17 residues. The CDR3 reads CASSQHLRWGDGYGYTF. The DNA for the CDR3 is TGTGCCAGCAGCCAGCACCTCAGATGGGGGGACGGCTATGGCTACACCTTC.

This chain connects TRBV5-1 to TRBJ2-2; D is possibly TRBD2 (6 bases). The CDR3 is made up of 14 amino acids. Germline V gene lookup returns CDR1 SGHRS and CDR2 YFSETQ. Trimming stripped 6 bases from V and 5 bases from J, with 14 bases between. For the CDR3, the DNA is TGCGCCAGCACCGTCGGGACTCCAACCGGGGAGCTGTTTTTT. This translates into CASTVGTPTGELFF.

The CDR3 reads CASSSAGFEKLFF. DNA of the CDR3: TGTGCCAGCAGCTCCGCGGGGTTCGAAAAACTGTTTTTT. This chain joins TRBV9 and TRBJ1-4, with no clear D. Germline V gene sequence: CDR1 SGDLS, CDR2 YYNGEE. The V and J ends lost 4 bases and 8 bases respectively, with 12 bases between them. The CDR3 loop spans 13 amino acids.

This chain joins TRBV2 and TRBJ1-5, with D maybe TRBD1 (6 bases). V was shortened by 5 bases and J by 2 bases, with 13 bases between the two germline ends. Germline V gene lookup returns CDR1 SNHLY and CDR2 FYNNEI. CDR3 length: 15 amino acids. CDR3 coding DNA: TGTGCCAGCAGTCCCGGGGGGGCGGGCAATCAGCCCCAGCATTTT. Translated: CASSPGGAGNQPQHF.

In its sample, this clone was seen once. This chain links TRBV3-1 (or the pseudogene TRBV3-2) with TRBJ2-2; maybe TRBD1 (7 bases). V dropped 8 bases and J dropped 4 bases, with 20 bases sitting between them. CDR1 and CDR2 (germline): LGHDT, YNNKEL (reference sequence). The CDR3 loop spans 16 amino acids. The CDR3, as DNA: TGTGCCAGCCGAAGAACCAGGGGGGCCAGCACCGGGGAGCTGTTTTTT. It encodes CASRRTRGASTGELFF.

V is TRBV7-2 and J is TRBJ2-7, with D tentatively TRBD2 (5 bases). Germline values: CDR1 SGHTA, CDR2 FQGNSA. This CDR3 region has 15 residues. V shed 1 base and J shed 6 bases, with 16 bases lying between them. The DNA for the CDR3 is TGTGCCAGCAGCTTAGAGCGGCTAGGCAGTGGCGAGCAGTACTTC. The encoded protein is CASSLERLGSGEQYF.

The V gene is TRBV20-1, the J gene TRBJ2-7, with D perhaps TRBD1 (5 bases). Between the trimmed V and J ends, which lost 3 bases and 2 bases, there was a span of 11 bases. Per the germline V gene, CDR1 is DFQATT and CDR2 is SNEGSKA (reference sequence). The CDR3 length is 13 residues. The CDR3 sequence is CSASTRQTYEQYF. The CDR3 DNA reads TGCAGTGCTAGTACTCGACAGACCTACGAGCAGTACTTC.

This chain joins TRBV28 and TRBJ2-1; D is undetermined. The CDR3 extends over 11 amino acids. Germline-derived CDR1 and CDR2 are MDHEN and SYDVKM. Trimming removed 8 bases from V and 2 bases from J, with 4 bases in between. The CDR3 is CASRTYNEQFF. The DNA for the CDR3 is TGTGCCAGCCGTACCTACAATGAGCAGTTCTTC.

The chain has TRBV2 and TRBJ2-5; 9 nucleotides match TRBD1. Trimming took 6 bases from V and 4 from J; bases not matched to a gene: 0. The CDR3 loop spans 12 amino acids. Looked up from germline, CDR1 is SNHLY and CDR2 is FYNNEI. The CDR3 bases are TGTGCCAGCAGGACAGGGGGAGAGACCCAGTACTTC. Protein: CASRTGGETQYF.

The CDR3 DNA follows: TGTGCCAGTAGGGGCAGACAGAACACTGAAGCTTTCTTT. Translated, it gives CASRGRQNTEAFF. The chain carries TRBV19 and TRBJ1-1, with D uncertain. V dropped 6 bases and J dropped 1 base, with 9 bases sitting between them. Looked up from germline, CDR1 is LNHDA and CDR2 is SQIVND (reference sequence). The CDR3 is 13 residues long.

This sequence joins TRBV7-3 and TRBJ2-1; D perhaps matches TRBD1 (6 bases). CDR1 SGHTA and CDR2 FQGTGA come from the germline V gene. CDR3 length equals 14 residues. V gave up 0 bases and J gave up 4 bases, with 7 bases separating them. DNA of the CDR3: TGTGCCAGCAGCTTAACAGGGACATACAATGAGCAGTTCTTC. Encoded protein: CASSLTGTYNEQFF. Full variable domain (missing parts from reference TRBV7-3 and TRBJ2-1): GAGVSQTPSNKVTEKGKYVELRCDPISGHTALYWYRQSLGQGPEFLIYFQGTGAADDSGLPNDRFFAVRPEGSVSTLKIQRTERGDSAVYLCASSLTGTYNEQFFGPGTRLTVL.

The chain combines TRBV18 with TRBJ1-2, with 7 bases fitting TRBD1. The length of the CDR3 is 14 residues. Germline-derived CDR1 and CDR2 are KGHSH and LQKENI. V was clipped by 4 bases and J by 0 bases; unmatched bases: 2. The CDR3 spells CASSRDSSNYGYTF. For the CDR3, the DNA is TGTGCCAGCTCACGGGACAGCTCTAACTATGGCTACACCTTC.

This clone was recorded once. The chain joins TRBV5-5 to TRBJ2-2; a possible D gene is TRBD2 (7 bases). V lost 2 bases and J lost 5, with 16 bases in between. The CDR3 is made up of 16 amino acids. Germline V gives CDR1 SGHKS, CDR2 YYEKEE (reference sequence). The CDR3 nucleotides are TGTGCCAGCAGCTTTGTCGGGGGGCCGAGTACCGGGGAGCTGTTTTTT. This encodes CASSFVGGPSTGELFF.

The genes are TRBV28 and TRBJ1-2; D perhaps matches TRBD1 (6 bases). The ends were cut back, 6 bases at V and 6 bases at J, with 14 bases in the middle. The CDR3 runs 13 residues. Per germline, CDR1 MDHEN and CDR2 SYDVKM. The CDR3 DNA sequence: TGTGCCAGCAGGGTCGGGACACAGCATGGCTACACCTTC. Protein product: CASRVGTQHGYTF.